This TCR beta chain was sequenced in a study of shared clonotypes between healthy human individuals. Whole-study context: Each donor contributed plates that comprised three CD4 naive, three CD4 memory, two CD8 naive and one CD8 memory. Regarding the study as a whole: Depth was large, yet rarefaction showed that sorted-subset sequencing was incomplete. All-four-donor shared clonotypes had higher generation probabilities than non-shared clonotypes did.

Sequencing used immunoSEQ multiplex PCR; TCRdb keeps in-frame clones, though not all of them. The table lists 2.5 million or so clones, around nine tenths of them singletons. There were no recent acute infections or vaccinations among the donors, who were healthy HIV-negative adults. On this clone itself: Its target is unknown.

This CDR3 comprises 13 residues. Germline lookup yields CDR1 MNHEY and CDR2 SVGAGI. V gave up 11 bases and J gave up 5 bases; unmatched junction bases: 11. The chain joins TRBV6-5 to TRBJ2-5, with 7 bases aligning to TRBD1. The sample comprised naive CD4+ T cells sorted from blood. Subset meaning: CD45RA+ positively selected. The sequence came from a man aged 18 to 35 in good health. CDR3 coding DNA: TGTGCCTCAGGGGGAACCCGTGCGGAGACCCAGTACTTC. Its translation: CASGGTRAETQYF.